Each of the 26 T cell receptor beta chains below was sequenced from the same sample in a study of T cell clones after liver transplantation. TCRdb keeps only in-frame clones here, not all; method: immunoSEQ multiplex PCR. The table shows about 70,000 clones, with 75% to 85% occurring only once. The sequencing here drew on CD4+ T cells from blood, taken 12 months after liver transplant. The receptors originated from a human patient who received a liver transplant. Some T cells may originate from the graft donor.

The chain employs TRBV2 and TRBJ1-5; TRBD1 is a possible D gene (5 bases). The CDR3 length is 16 residues. Between the trimmed V and J ends, which lost 7 bases and 0 bases, there was a span of 16 bases. The germline gives CDR1 SNHLY, CDR2 FYNNEI. As DNA, the CDR3 is TGTGCCAGCACCCAAAGGGTCAGGGATAGCAATCAGCCCCAGCATTTT. Encoded protein: CASTQRVRDSNQPQHF.

This sequence joins TRBV9 and TRBJ2-7, with 10 bases identical to TRBD2. Germline-derived CDR1 and CDR2 are SGDLS and YYNGEE. The length of the CDR3 is 16 residues. Losses at the gene ends were 4 bases for V and 2 bases for J; bases not matched to a gene: 9. CDR3: CASSPHGTSATYEQYF. CDR3 in DNA: TGTGCCAGCAGCCCCCACGGGACTAGCGCGACCTACGAGCAGTACTTC.

The V gene is TRBV7-9, the J gene TRBJ2-7; D tentatively reads TRBD1 or TRBD2 (5 bases each). Germline V gives CDR1 SEHNR, CDR2 FQNEAQ (reference sequence). The CDR3 contains 14 residues. Deletions cut 10 bases from V and 5 bases from J, with 21 bases between. CDR3 protein: CATEPLGRRNEQYF. As DNA, the CDR3 is TGTGCCACGGAACCCTTGGGACGGAGGAACGAGCAGTACTTC.

The V and J genes are TRBV5-1 and TRBJ2-7, with 12 positions matching TRBD2. This CDR3 has 15 amino acids. Germline V CDR1 and CDR2: SGHRS, YFSETQ. V gave up 2 bases and J gave up 6 bases; unmatched junction bases: 6. CDR3 sequence reads: CASSLTSGRRGEQYF. The DNA for the CDR3 is TGCGCCAGCAGCTTAACTAGCGGGAGGAGGGGCGAGCAGTACTTC.

J is TRBJ2-7 and V is TRBV9; a possible D gene is TRBD1 (6 bases). Trimming shortened V by 4 bases and J by 3 bases, and 14 bases separated the two germline ends. CDR1 SGDLS and CDR2 YYNGEE come from the germline V gene. The CDR3 consists of 14 residues. This CDR3 is CASSPTGHLYEQYF. For the CDR3, the DNA is TGTGCCAGCAGCCCTACGGGACATCTCTACGAGCAGTACTTC.

V gene TRBV19 combines with J gene TRBJ1-1; D is ambiguous. V lost 0 bases, J lost 0 bases, and 8 bases lay in between. Germline V gene lookup returns CDR1 LNHDA and CDR2 SQIVND (reference sequence). This CDR3 spans 15 amino acids. The DNA for the CDR3 is TGTGCCAGTAGTATAGAGGCAGGTATGAACACTGAAGCTTTCTTT. Its protein is CASSIEAGMNTEAFF.

This sequence joins TRBV2 and TRBJ1-2; D unresolved. The CDR3 consists of 14 residues. The V gene's germline CDR1 is SNHLY and CDR2 FYNNEI. Deletions cut 6 bases from V and 1 base from J, with 12 bases between. In nucleotides, the CDR3 is TGTGCCAGCAGCCCGACATCCTTTAACTATGGCTACACCTTC. Translation gives CASSPTSFNYGYTF.

The CDR3 loop is CASRGPQNRDQPQHF. Here the CDR3 DNA reads TGTGCCAGCAGGGGACCTCAAAATAGGGATCAGCCCCAGCATTTT. The chain joins TRBV28 to TRBJ1-5; D may be TRBD1 (5 bases). Germline CDR1 and CDR2: MDHEN and SYDVKM. V was shortened by 6 bases and J by 5 bases, with 17 bases between the two germline ends. This CDR3 spans 15 amino acids.

This clone has just one count. This chain joins TRBV7-2 and TRBJ2-7; D might be TRBD1 (5 bases). Germline V gene lookup returns CDR1 SGHTA and CDR2 FQGNSA. CDR3 length equals 12 residues. Deletions cut 8 bases from V and 6 bases from J, with 14 bases between. CDR3 bases: TGTGCCAGCGGCAGACAGTCGGGCGAGCAGTACTTC. Translating gives CASGRQSGEQYF.

The rearrangement links TRBV5-1 to TRBJ1-1; 7 positions match TRBD1. Germline-derived CDR1 and CDR2 are SGHRS and YFSETQ. The CDR3 length is 15 residues. The trim removed 0 bases at V and 4 bases at J, leaving 6 bases unmatched. Written as DNA, the CDR3 is TGCGCCAGCAGCTTGGAGGGGGCGCGGAGCACTGAAGCTTTCTTT. Translation: CASSLEGARSTEAFF.

The CDR3 bases are TGTGCCAGCAGTGAACTGGGCAGGGGGGACTATGGCTACACCTTC. Its protein product is CASSELGRGDYGYTF. The chain employs TRBV6-1 and TRBJ1-2, with 7 bases identical to TRBD1. V shed 2 bases and J 3 bases; nucleotides not matched to a gene: 6. Germline CDR1 is MNHNS and CDR2 is SASEGT. This CDR3 is 15 amino acids long.

The chain is built from TRBV11-2 and TRBJ2-3; the match to TRBD1 covers 7 bases. Germline lookup yields CDR1 SGHAT and CDR2 FQNNGV. The CDR3 is 15 amino acids. V gave up 2 bases and J gave up 4 bases; unmatched junction bases: 6. As DNA, the CDR3 is TGTGCCAGCAGCTTAAGTTTCGGACAGGCAGATACGCAGTATTTT. Encoded protein: CASSLSFGQADTQYF.

The chain is built from TRBV2 and TRBJ1-4; 7 bases are shared with TRBD1. Trimming at V came to 7 bases and at J to 5 bases, leaving 10 bases not matched to a gene. In germline, CDR1 is SNHLY, CDR2 FYNNEI. The CDR3 spans 15 residues. This CDR3 reads CASTSTGVLNEKLFF. In DNA form, the CDR3 reads TGTGCCAGCACTAGCACAGGGGTTCTAAATGAAAAACTGTTTTTT.

The CDR3 protein is CAWSKLYNEQFF. The CDR3 DNA reads as TGTGCCTGGAGTAAACTTTACAATGAGCAGTTCTTC. The chain joins TRBV30 to TRBJ2-1, with D unclear. Trimming took off 2 bases at V and 4 bases at J, with 6 bases between the two ends. The length of the CDR3 is 12 residues. Germline V gene lookup returns CDR1 GTSNPN and CDR2 SVGIG (reference sequence).

The chain carries TRBV30 and TRBJ1-2; tentatively, D is TRBD1 (6 bases). Germline CDR1 and CDR2: GTSNPN and SVGIG (reference sequence). Trimming shortened V by 3 bases and J by 1 base, and 21 bases separated the two germline ends. The CDR3 totals 17 residues. This CDR3 reads CAWRRWGGGQYNYGYTF. CDR3 DNA sequence: TGTGCCTGGAGGAGGTGGGGGGGCGGTCAATATAACTATGGCTACACCTTC. Variable domain in full (rest from reference TRBV30 and TRBJ1-2): SQTIHQWPATLVQPVGSPLSLECTVEGTSNPNLYWYRQAAGRGLQLLFYSVGIGQISSEVPQNLSASRPQDRQFILSSKKLLLSDSGFYLCAWRRWGGGQYNYGYTFGSGTRLTVV.

This rearrangement joins TRBV6-1 to TRBJ1-2; tentative D call: TRBD1 (5 bases). V shed 9 bases and J shed 4 bases, with 15 bases lying between them. Germline V lookup: CDR1 MNHNS, CDR2 SASEGT. The CDR3 sequence is 13 residues long. CDR3 bases: TGTGCCAGTACCGGGACGATGAGCTATGGCTACACCTTC. This sequence encodes CASTGTMSYGYTF.

The chain joins TRBV28 to TRBJ2-2, with TRBD2 matching 14 bases. Germline loops: CDR1 MDHEN, CDR2 SYDVKM. This CDR3 has 24 residues. V shed 3 bases and J 0 bases; nucleotides not matched to a gene: 21. The CDR3 DNA reads TGTGCCAGCAGTTTCCAAATGATCTCGGGACTAGCGGGAGCCCTCCTATCGAACACCGGGGAGCTGTTTTTT. It encodes CASSFQMISGLAGALLSNTGELFF. Drawing the rest from reference TRBV28 and TRBJ2-2, the complete variable domain is DVKVTQSSRYLVKRTGEKVFLECVQDMDHENMFWYRQDPGLGLRLIYFSYDVKMKEKGDIPEGYSVSREKKERFSLILESASTNQTSMYLCASSFQMISGLAGALLSNTGELFFGEGSRLTVL.

This sequence joins TRBV7-9 and TRBJ2-1, with 8 nucleotides matching TRBD2. This CDR3 comprises 15 residues. CDR1 and CDR2 from the germline V gene are SEHNR and FQNEAQ (reference sequence). Trimming took 1 base from V and 10 from J; bases not matched to a gene: 9. The DNA for the CDR3 is TGTGCCAGCAGCTTAGTTAGCGGGACCCTCGGGGAGCAGTTCTTC. Its protein is CASSLVSGTLGEQFF.

The gene calls are TRBV7-2 and TRBJ2-3; a weak D match, TRBD2 (5 bases). The CDR3 spans 14 residues. CDR1 is SGHTA, CDR2 FQGNSA, per germline. Trimming took off 5 bases at V and 2 bases at J, with 11 bases between the two ends. The CDR3 nucleotides read TGTGCCAGCAGCCCGCAGCGGTCCACAGATACGCAGTATTTT. This translates into CASSPQRSTDTQYF.

J is TRBJ2-5 and V is TRBV7-9; 11 bases match TRBD1. Trimming removed 4 bases from V and 5 bases from J; junction bases left unmatched: 6. CDR3 length: 15 residues. CDR1 and CDR2 from the germline V gene are SEHNR and FQNEAQ (reference sequence). The CDR3, as DNA: TGTGCCAGCAGCTCCTGGACAGGGGGCCTGGAGACCCAGTACTTC. Its protein is CASSSWTGGLETQYF. The entire variable domain, with the rest obtained from reference TRBV7-9 and TRBJ2-5, is as follows: DTGVSQNPRHKITKRGQNVTFRCDPISEHNRLYWYRQTLGQGPEFLTYFQNEAQLEKSRLLSDRFSAERPKGSFSTLEIQRTEQGDSAMYLCASSSWTGGLETQYFGPGTRLLVL.

V is TRBV7-2 and J is TRBJ1-2, with D uncertain. V shed 3 bases and J shed 6 bases, with 11 bases lying between them. The CDR3 is 13 amino acids. Per germline, CDR1 SGHTA and CDR2 FQGNSA. The CDR3 reads CASSFYLGNGYTF. CDR3 bases: TGTGCCAGCAGCTTCTACTTGGGGAATGGCTACACCTTC. The full variable domain, with the rest looked up from reference TRBV7-2 and TRBJ1-2, is GAGVSQSPSNKVTEKGKDVELRCDPISGHTALYWYRQSLGQGLEFLIYFQGNSAPDKSGLPSDRFSAERTGGSVSTLTIQRTQQEDSAVYLCASSFYLGNGYTFGSGTRLTVV.

The gene calls are TRBV28 and TRBJ2-1; 8 bases are a match to TRBD2. This CDR3 contains 16 residues. CDR1 MDHEN and CDR2 SYDVKM come from the germline V gene. Losses at the gene ends were 5 bases for V and 9 bases for J; bases not matched to a gene: 15. The CDR3 DNA reads as TGTGCCAGCAGTCTCGGGGGGGTAGCGGGAATAAGTGAGCAGTTCTTC. It yields the protein CASSLGGVAGISEQFF. Looking up the rest from reference TRBV28 and TRBJ2-1 gives the full variable domain: DVKVTQSSRYLVKRTGEKVFLECVQDMDHENMFWYRQDPGLGLRLIYFSYDVKMKEKGDIPEGYSVSREKKERFSLILESASTNQTSMYLCASSLGGVAGISEQFFGPGTRLTVL.

The chain combines TRBV18 with TRBJ2-7, with D perhaps matching TRBD1 or TRBD2 (5 bases each). This CDR3 is 14 amino acids long. The germline V gene has CDR1 KGHSH and CDR2 LQKENI. V was pared by 6 bases and J by 2 bases, with 14 bases between. The CDR3 nucleotides read TGTGCCAGCTCCCCGGGACGGTTGGCCTACGAGCAGTACTTC. It encodes CASSPGRLAYEQYF.

The chain combines TRBV28 with TRBJ1-3; D is ambiguous. Germline V gene data show CDR1 as MDHEN and CDR2 as SYDVKM. The CDR3 spans 17 residues. Trimming left V 3 bases short and J 1 base short, with 16 bases between. The DNA of the CDR3 is TGTGCCAGCAGTTTTATAGGGTCTACTCAATCTGGAAACACCATATATTTT. Its protein is CASSFIGSTQSGNTIYF. The full variable domain, its missing parts supplied by reference TRBV28 and TRBJ1-3, is DVKVTQSSRYLVKRTGEKVFLECVQDMDHENMFWYRQDPGLGLRLIYFSYDVKMKEKGDIPEGYSVSREKKERFSLILESASTNQTSMYLCASSFIGSTQSGNTIYFGEGSWLTVV.

The genes are TRBV28 and TRBJ1-5; D call uncertain. The CDR3 is 17 amino acids. V dropped 5 bases and J dropped 5 bases, with 22 bases sitting between them. Germline V gene sequence: CDR1 MDHEN, CDR2 SYDVKM. CDR3 DNA: TGTGCCAGCAGTCCCCTCGGCAACCAGAATTTGCATCAGCCCCAGCATTTT. Its translation: CASSPLGNQNLHQPQHF.

The chain is built from TRBV5-1 and TRBJ1-2; possibly TRBD1 for D (5 bases). Looked up from germline, CDR1 is SGHRS and CDR2 is YFSETQ. Trimming cost V 0 bases and J 6 bases, with 12 bases left between them. This CDR3 spans 14 amino acids. CDR3 DNA: TGCGCCAGCAGCTTGGAAGGGCGCAGGGATGGCTACACCTTC. Translated, it gives CASSLEGRRDGYTF.